Shown below are 15 T cell receptor beta chains from a single sample sequenced in a study of cytotoxic CD8 clonotypes in ibrutinib-treated CLL (TCRdb year 2021). Libraries were built with the immunoSEQ multiplex PCR assay. TCRdb took this table from immuneACCESS and kept in-frame rearrangements with V and J called. Such tables lack part of the clones; where checked against another copy, unresolved V genes explain under half of the gap, and the rest is unexplained. The sample yields 52,000 or so clones; nearly 55% were counted once. The biggest ten clones account for roughly 25% of the sample. The time point label here, explained by the study, means: progressive disease on ibrutinib. This specimen was PBMCs, taken at disease progression, from a patient treated with ibrutinib. The receptor set was obtained from a human donor with chronic lymphocytic leukemia.

This clone was observed once. The rearrangement joins TRBV5-6 to TRBJ1-5; tentative D call: TRBD1 (5 bases). V was shortened by 3 bases and J by 0 bases, with 13 bases between the two germline ends. The CDR3 covers 16 residues. Germline lookup yields CDR1 SGHDT and CDR2 YYEEEE. The CDR3 is CASSWGTEYSNQPQHF. CDR3 coding DNA: TGTGCCAGCAGCTGGGGGACGGAGTATAGCAATCAGCCCCAGCATTTT.

V and J are TRBV29-1 and TRBJ2-1, with 16 nucleotides matching TRBD2. This CDR3 is 18 amino acids long. Germline values: CDR1 SQVTM, CDR2 ANQGSEA. Here the CDR3 reads CNQRAGTSGGGSYNEQFF. DNA of the CDR3: TGCAACCAACGGGCCGGGACTAGCGGGGGGGGCTCCTACAATGAGCAGTTCTTC.

The chain employs TRBV6-5 and TRBJ1-1; 8 bases map to TRBD1. V was clipped by 5 bases and J by 1 base; unmatched bases: 3. Germline loops: CDR1 MNHEY, CDR2 SVGAGI. There are 14 residues in the CDR3. For the CDR3, the DNA is TGTGCCAGCAGTATGGGACAGGAGAACACTGAAGCTTTCTTT. It encodes CASSMGQENTEAFF.

This clone was counted only a few times. This chain connects TRBV18 to TRBJ1-1, with D tentatively TRBD1 (6 bases). V lost 3 bases, J lost 3 bases, and 17 bases lay in between. Per the germline V gene, CDR1 is KGHSH and CDR2 is LQKENI. There are 16 residues in the CDR3. CDR3 region: CASSPRRDGGHTEAFF. The CDR3 nucleotides read TGTGCCAGCTCACCTAGGCGGGACGGGGGGCACACTGAAGCTTTCTTT.

This clone has just a few counts. The V gene is TRBV7-2, the J gene TRBJ1-2; TRBD1 agrees at 7 bases. The germline CDR1 and CDR2 sequences are SGHTA and FQGNSA. V was clipped by 4 bases and J by 8 bases; unmatched bases: 7. The CDR3 extends over 13 amino acids. This CDR3 reads CASSSQTGTGYTF. The CDR3 DNA sequence: TGTGCCAGCAGCTCCCAGACAGGGACGGGCTACACCTTC.

The chain combines TRBV5-1 with TRBJ2-7; 9 positions match TRBD2. The CDR3 has 14 residues. Per germline, CDR1 SGHRS and CDR2 YFSETQ. Trimming cost V 2 bases and J 0 bases; bases outside gene matches: 0. The CDR3: CASSFSGSSYEQYF. CDR3 nucleotide sequence: TGCGCCAGCAGCTTTAGCGGGAGCTCCTACGAGCAGTACTTC.

The V gene is TRBV30, the J gene TRBJ2-7; TRBD2 is a possible D gene (6 bases). This CDR3 has 15 amino acids. V lost 0 bases and J 4 bases, leaving 16 bases between the germline ends. The germline V gene has CDR1 GTSNPN and CDR2 SVGIG (reference sequence). The CDR3 sequence is CAWSVSGGKLYEQYF. The DNA for the CDR3 is TGTGCCTGGAGTGTATCCGGGGGTAAATTGTACGAGCAGTACTTC.

This clone is judged medium-sized. This chain connects TRBV15 to TRBJ1-4; D unclear. Germline V gene lookup returns CDR1 LNHNV and CDR2 YYDKDF (reference sequence). Trimming pared 2 bases from V and 4 bases from J, leaving 14 bases between. The CDR3 spans 16 residues. The CDR3 region is CATSRPQAYLNEKLFF. In DNA form, the CDR3 reads TGTGCCACCAGCAGACCGCAGGCGTATCTTAATGAAAAACTGTTTTTT. Using reference TRBV15 and TRBJ1-4 for the parts outside the CDR3, the full variable domain is DAMVIQNPRYQVTQFGKPVTLSCSQTLNHNVMYWYQQKSSQAPKLLFHYYDKDFNNEADTPDNFQSRRPNTSFCFLDIRSPGLGDTAMYLCATSRPQAYLNEKLFFGSGTQLSVL.

The chain has TRBV6-1 and TRBJ2-7; D is unresolved. The V gene's germline CDR1 is MNHNS and CDR2 SASEGT. V lost 2 bases, J lost 1 base, and 12 bases lay in between. This CDR3 contains 15 residues. CDR3 protein: CASSEPRRASYEQYF. The CDR3 nucleotides are TGTGCCAGCAGTGAACCTCGGAGAGCTTCCTACGAGCAGTACTTC.

Only a few counts were recorded for this clone. The chain links TRBV2 to TRBJ1-1; 11 bases line up with TRBD1. After removal of 6 bases from V and 4 bases from J, the junction contained 7 bases not matched to a gene. The CDR3 spans 15 residues. Germline V gene data show CDR1 as SNHLY and CDR2 as FYNNEI. The CDR3 loop reads CASRETGTGGTEAFF. DNA for the CDR3: TGTGCCAGCAGGGAGACCGGGACAGGGGGCACTGAAGCTTTCTTT.

J is TRBJ2-3 and V is TRBV18; D is perhaps TRBD2 (6 bases). V lost 6 bases, J lost 5 bases, and 21 bases lay in between. This CDR3 contains 16 residues. Germline CDR1 KGHSH, CDR2 LQKENI. In nucleotides, the CDR3 is TGTGCCAGCTCGCTACCGGGACTCTATGGGGGAGATACGCAGTATTTT. It yields the protein CASSLPGLYGGDTQYF.

The rearrangement joins TRBV13 to TRBJ2-2, with 7 bases that match TRBD2. There are 17 residues in the CDR3. The germline gives CDR1 PRHDT, CDR2 FYEKMQ (reference sequence). V trimming: 4 bases; J trimming: 0 bases; junction bases outside the gene matches: 8. CDR3 loop: CASSSPAGLSNTGELFF. Here the CDR3 DNA reads TGTGCCAGCAGCTCTCCAGCGGGGCTATCGAACACCGGGGAGCTGTTTTTT.

This sequence joins TRBV7-3 and TRBJ2-3; TRBD2 matches 7 bases. CDR3 length: 15 residues. The junction had 8 bases not matched to a gene; V was cut back by 5 bases and J by 3 bases. Germline CDR1 and CDR2: SGHTA and FQGTGA. CDR3 amino acids: CASSGTSEGTDTQYF. The CDR3 DNA is TGTGCCAGCAGCGGCACTAGCGAGGGGACAGATACGCAGTATTTT.

V gene TRBV7-8 combines with J gene TRBJ2-7; D is perhaps TRBD1 (5 bases). Germline V lookup: CDR1 SGHVS, CDR2 FQNEAQ. V dropped 4 bases and J dropped 0 bases, with 10 bases sitting between them. The CDR3 consists of 14 residues. The DNA of the CDR3 is TGTGCCAGCAGCTACGCAGGGAACTCCTACGAGCAGTACTTC. It specifies CASSYAGNSYEQYF.

The chain employs TRBV29-1 and TRBJ2-4, with D possibly TRBD2 on 6 matching bases. The germline CDR1 and CDR2 sequences are SQVTM and ANQGSEA. The CDR3 is 13 amino acids. Deletions cut 7 bases from V and 5 bases from J, with 15 bases between. The CDR3 nucleotides read TGCAGCGCATCCCACACTAGCCAAAACATTCAGTACTTC. Translation gives CSASHTSQNIQYF.